This T cell receptor (beta chain) is drawn from a study of T cell responses to AZD1222 COVID-19 vaccine. Whole-study findings and limits: The number of AZD1222 recipients seropositive at baseline was only five to seven. Within unmutated variant regions lay the reported targets of nearly half of spike-specific TCRs.

Per the germline V gene, CDR1 is SGHTA and CDR2 is FQGNSA. The CDR3 runs 16 residues. The junction had 9 bases not matched to a gene; V was cut back by 6 bases and J by 2 bases. Data came from immunoSEQ multiplex PCR; TCRdb stores just in-frame clones and leaves some out. The sample includes roughly 120,000 clones, approximately 85% seen only once; the top ten take about 6.2%. As to this clone: The antigen remains undetermined.

This material consisted of peripheral blood, taken on day 0 of AZD1222 vaccination. The chain combines TRBV7-2 with TRBJ2-2; 7 bases fit TRBD2. The clonotype was recovered from an adult in good health. CDR3 sequence reads: CASRGRGDLNTGELFF. In DNA form, the CDR3 reads TGTGCCAGCAGGGGACGGGGGGACCTAAACACCGGGGAGCTGTTTTTT.